The present T cell receptor beta chain was sequenced within a study of spatial heterogeneity in lung cancer. Study-level information: PBMC collected at follow-up were sequenced when available, a median of around 2 years after resection. Averaged across combinations, each unique TCR and UMI pairing appeared more than ten times in raw reads, which were uncorrected. Beta-chain sequences consistently outnumbered alpha-chain sequences in detection.

This clonotype was observed many times. TCR cDNA molecules each carried a unique molecular identifier. TCRdb re-called the 5' RACE reads through MiXCR, storing one row per CDR3 protein. The repertoire holds fewer than 55,000 distinct CDR3 sequences, with less than 9% as singletons. The V end was cut by 7 bases, the J end by 6 bases, with 13 bases between. Germline loops: CDR1 MNHEY, CDR2 SMNVEV (reference sequence). The CDR3 sequence is 13 residues long. Indicated time point: blood at routine non-recurrence follow-up after resection. Whole RNA came from tumor, nontumor lung or frozen PBMC and was sequenced without being sorted.

The source of this sequence is a female donor with early-stage non-small cell lung cancer. V usage is TRBV27 and J usage is TRBJ2-1; D is unclear. The specimen comprised PBMCs, sampled at follow-up. CDR3 in amino acids: CASTPTWGNEQFF. CDR3 sequence (DNA): TGTGCCAGCACCCCCACCTGGGGCAATGAGCAGTTCTTC.